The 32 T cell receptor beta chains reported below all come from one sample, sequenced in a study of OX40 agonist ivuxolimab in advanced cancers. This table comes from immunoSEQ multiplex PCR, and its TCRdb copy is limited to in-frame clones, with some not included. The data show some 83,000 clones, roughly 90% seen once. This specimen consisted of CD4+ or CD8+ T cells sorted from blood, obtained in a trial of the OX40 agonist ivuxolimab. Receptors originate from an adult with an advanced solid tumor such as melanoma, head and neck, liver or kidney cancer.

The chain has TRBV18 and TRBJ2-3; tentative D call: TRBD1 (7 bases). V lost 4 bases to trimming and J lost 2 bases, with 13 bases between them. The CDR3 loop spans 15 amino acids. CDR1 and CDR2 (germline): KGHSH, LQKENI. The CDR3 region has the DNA TGTGCCAGCTCACTAAGACAGGGACTCACAGATACGCAGTATTTT. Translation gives CASSLRQGLTDTQYF.

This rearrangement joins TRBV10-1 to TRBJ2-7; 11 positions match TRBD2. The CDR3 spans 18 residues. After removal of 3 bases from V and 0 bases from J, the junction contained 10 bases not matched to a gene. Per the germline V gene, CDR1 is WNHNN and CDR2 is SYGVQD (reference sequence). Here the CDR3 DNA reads TGCGCCAGCAGTGAACCTGGACTAGCGGGCGAAATCTCCTACGAGCAGTACTTC. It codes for CASSEPGLAGEISYEQYF.

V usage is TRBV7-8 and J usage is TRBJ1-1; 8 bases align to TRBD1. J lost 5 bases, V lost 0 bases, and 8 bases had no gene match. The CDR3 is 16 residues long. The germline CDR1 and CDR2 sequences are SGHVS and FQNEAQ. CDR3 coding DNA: TGTGCCAGCAGCTTAGCGCAGGGGGCAGGGGGTACTGAAGCTTTCTTT. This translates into CASSLAQGAGGTEAFF.

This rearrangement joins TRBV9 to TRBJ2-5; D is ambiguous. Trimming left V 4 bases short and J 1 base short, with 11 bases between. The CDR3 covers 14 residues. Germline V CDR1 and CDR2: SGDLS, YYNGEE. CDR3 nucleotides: TGTGCCAGCAGCCCGAGTCCACTCCAAGAGACCCAGTACTTC. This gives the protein CASSPSPLQETQYF.

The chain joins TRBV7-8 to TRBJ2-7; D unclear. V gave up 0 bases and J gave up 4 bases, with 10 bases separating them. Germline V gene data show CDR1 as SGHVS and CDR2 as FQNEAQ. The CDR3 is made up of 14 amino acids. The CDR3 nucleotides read TGTGCCAGCAGCTTAGCGGAATTGGTTTACGAGCAGTACTTC. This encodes CASSLAELVYEQYF. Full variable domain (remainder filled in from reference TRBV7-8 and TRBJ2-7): GAGVSQSPRYKVAKRGQDVALRCDPISGHVSLFWYQQALGQGPEFLTYFQNEAQLDKSGLPSDRFFAERPEGSVSTLKIQRTQQEDSAVYLCASSLAELVYEQYFGPGTRLTVT.

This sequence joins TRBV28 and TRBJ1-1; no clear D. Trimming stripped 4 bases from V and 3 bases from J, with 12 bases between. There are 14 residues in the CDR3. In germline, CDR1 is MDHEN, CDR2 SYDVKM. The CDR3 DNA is TGTGCCAGCAGTTCCAGTGGACGGTACACTGAAGCTTTCTTT. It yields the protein CASSSSGRYTEAFF.

CDR3 in amino acids: CATSRARDGGYTF. Written as DNA, the CDR3 is TGTGCCACCAGCAGAGCGCGGGACGGTGGCTACACCTTC. V and J are TRBV15 and TRBJ1-2; possibly TRBD1 for D (5 bases). V was cut by 1 base and J by 7 bases, with 10 bases left in between. The germline CDR1 and CDR2 sequences are LNHNV and YYDKDF (reference sequence). The CDR3 has 13 amino acids.

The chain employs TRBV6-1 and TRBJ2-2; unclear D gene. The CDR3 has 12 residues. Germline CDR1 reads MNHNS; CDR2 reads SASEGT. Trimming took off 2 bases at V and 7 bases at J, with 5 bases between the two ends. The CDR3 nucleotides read TGTGCCAGCAGTGAAACCCACGGGGAGCTGTTTTTT. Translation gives CASSETHGELFF.

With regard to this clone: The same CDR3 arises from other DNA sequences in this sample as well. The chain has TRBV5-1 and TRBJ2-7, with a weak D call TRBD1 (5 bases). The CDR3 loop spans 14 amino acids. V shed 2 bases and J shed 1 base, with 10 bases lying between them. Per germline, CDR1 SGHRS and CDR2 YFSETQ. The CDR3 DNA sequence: TGCGCCAGCAGCTTCTCCAGGGATTCCTACGAGCAGTACTTC. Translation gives CASSFSRDSYEQYF.

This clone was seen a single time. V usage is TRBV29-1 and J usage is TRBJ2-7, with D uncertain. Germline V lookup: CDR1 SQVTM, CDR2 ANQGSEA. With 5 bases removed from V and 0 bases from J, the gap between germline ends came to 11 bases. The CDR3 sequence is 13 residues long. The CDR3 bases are TGCAGCGTTCTAAATGGAAACTCCTACGAGCAGTACTTC. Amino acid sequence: CSVLNGNSYEQYF.

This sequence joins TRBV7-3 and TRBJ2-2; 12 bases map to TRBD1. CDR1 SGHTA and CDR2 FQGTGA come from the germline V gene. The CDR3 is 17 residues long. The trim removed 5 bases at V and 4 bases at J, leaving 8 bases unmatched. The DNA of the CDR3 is TGTGCCAGCAGCAGACCGGGACAGGGGGCATCCACCGGGGAGCTGTTTTTT. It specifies CASSRPGQGASTGELFF. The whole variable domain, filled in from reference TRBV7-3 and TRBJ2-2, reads GAGVSQTPSNKVTEKGKYVELRCDPISGHTALYWYRQSLGQGPEFLIYFQGTGAADDSGLPNDRFFAVRPEGSVSTLKIQRTERGDSAVYLCASSRPGQGASTGELFFGEGSRLTVL.

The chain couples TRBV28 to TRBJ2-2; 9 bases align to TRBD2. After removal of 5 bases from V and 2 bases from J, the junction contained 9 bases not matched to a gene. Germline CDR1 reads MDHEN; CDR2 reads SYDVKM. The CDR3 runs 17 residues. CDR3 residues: CASSPTSGRINTGELFF. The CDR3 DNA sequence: TGTGCCAGCAGTCCAACAAGCGGGAGGATTAACACCGGGGAGCTGTTTTTT.

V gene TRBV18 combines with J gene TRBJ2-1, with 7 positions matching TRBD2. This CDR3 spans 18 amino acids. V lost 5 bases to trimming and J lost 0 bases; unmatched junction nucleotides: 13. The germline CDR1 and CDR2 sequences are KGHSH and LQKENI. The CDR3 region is CASSSSRVAGRSYNEQFF. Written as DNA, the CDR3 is TGTGCCAGCTCATCCAGTAGGGTAGCGGGTCGCTCCTACAATGAGCAGTTCTTC.

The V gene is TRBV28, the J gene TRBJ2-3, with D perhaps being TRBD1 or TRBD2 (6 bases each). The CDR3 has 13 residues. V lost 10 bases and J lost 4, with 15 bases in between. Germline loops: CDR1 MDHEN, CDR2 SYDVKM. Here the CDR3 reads CATAAGGADTQYF. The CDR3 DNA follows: TGTGCCACCGCAGCCGGGGGCGCAGATACGCAGTATTTT.

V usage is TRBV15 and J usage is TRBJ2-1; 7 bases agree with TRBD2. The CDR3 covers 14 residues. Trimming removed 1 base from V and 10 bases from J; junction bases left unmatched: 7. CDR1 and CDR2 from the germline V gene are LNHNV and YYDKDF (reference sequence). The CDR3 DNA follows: TGTGCCACCAGCAGAGGGCGGGAGAGGGGAGAGCAGTTCTTC. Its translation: CATSRGRERGEQFF. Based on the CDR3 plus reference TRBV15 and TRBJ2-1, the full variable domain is DAMVIQNPRYQVTQFGKPVTLSCSQTLNHNVMYWYQQKSSQAPKLLFHYYDKDFNNEADTPDNFQSRRPNTSFCFLDIRSPGLGDTAMYLCATSRGRERGEQFFGPGTRLTVL.

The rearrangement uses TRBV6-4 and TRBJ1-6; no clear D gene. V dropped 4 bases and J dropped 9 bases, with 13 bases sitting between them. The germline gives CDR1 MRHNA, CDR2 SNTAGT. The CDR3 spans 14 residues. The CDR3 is CASSAGDWGSPLHF. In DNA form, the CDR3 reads TGTGCCAGCAGTGCTGGTGACTGGGGTTCACCCCTCCACTTT.

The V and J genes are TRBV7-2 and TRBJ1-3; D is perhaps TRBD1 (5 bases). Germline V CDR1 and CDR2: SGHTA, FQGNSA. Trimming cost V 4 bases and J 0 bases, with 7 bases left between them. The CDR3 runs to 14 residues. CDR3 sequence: CASSSDSSGNTIYF. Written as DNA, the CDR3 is TGTGCCAGCAGCTCTGACAGCTCTGGAAACACCATATATTTT.

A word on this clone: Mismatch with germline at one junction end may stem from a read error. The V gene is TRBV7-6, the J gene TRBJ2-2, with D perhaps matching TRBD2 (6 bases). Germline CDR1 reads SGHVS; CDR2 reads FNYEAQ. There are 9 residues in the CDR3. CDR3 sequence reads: CAFSGGLFF. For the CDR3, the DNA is TGTGCCTTCTCCGGGGGGCTGTTTTTT.

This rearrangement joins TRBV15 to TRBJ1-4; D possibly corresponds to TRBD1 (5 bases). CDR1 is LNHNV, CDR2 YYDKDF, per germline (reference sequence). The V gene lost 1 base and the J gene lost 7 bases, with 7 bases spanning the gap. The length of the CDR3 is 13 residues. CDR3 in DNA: TGTGCCACCAGCAGAGCAGGGATTGAAAAACTGTTTTTT. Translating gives CATSRAGIEKLFF.

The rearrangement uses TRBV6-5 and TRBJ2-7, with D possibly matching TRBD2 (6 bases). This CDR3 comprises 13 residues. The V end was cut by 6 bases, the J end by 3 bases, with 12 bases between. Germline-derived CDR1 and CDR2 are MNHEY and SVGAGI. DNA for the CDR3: TGTGCCAGCAGAGGCGGGGTTCGCTACGAGCAGTACTTC. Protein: CASRGGVRYEQYF.

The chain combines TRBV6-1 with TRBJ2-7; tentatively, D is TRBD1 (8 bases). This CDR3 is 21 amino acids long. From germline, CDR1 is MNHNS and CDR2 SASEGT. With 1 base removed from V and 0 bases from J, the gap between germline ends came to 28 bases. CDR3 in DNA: TGTGCCAGCAGTGAAGAACAGGGGGTAGTCTATGCGGGAGTTCCCTCCTACGAGCAGTACTTC. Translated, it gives CASSEEQGVVYAGVPSYEQYF.

This CDR3 reads CASSVEGGQGSIQYF. Here the CDR3 DNA reads TGTGCCAGCAGCGTAGAGGGGGGCCAAGGGAGCATTCAGTACTTC. The chain links TRBV9 to TRBJ2-4; the D call may be TRBD1 or TRBD2 (6 bases each). Trimming took off 0 bases at V and 9 bases at J, with 16 bases between the two ends. This CDR3 region has 15 residues. Germline loops: CDR1 SGDLS, CDR2 YYNGEE.

CDR3 DNA sequence: TGTGCCAGCAGCTTAAATGTGGGGGATCAGCCCCAGCATTTT. Encoded protein: CASSLNVGDQPQHF. V usage is TRBV7-3 and J usage is TRBJ1-5, with a possible D match to TRBD1 (5 bases). This CDR3 is built from 14 residues. Trimming removed 1 base from V and 5 bases from J, with 9 bases in between. CDR1 and CDR2 (germline): SGHTA, FQGTGA.

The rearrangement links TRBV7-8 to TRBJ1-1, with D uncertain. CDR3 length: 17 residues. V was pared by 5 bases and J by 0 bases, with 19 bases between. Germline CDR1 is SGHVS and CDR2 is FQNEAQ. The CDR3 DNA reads TGTGCCAGCAGCCCAATGAATTTAGGTTTTATGAACACTGAAGCTTTCTTT. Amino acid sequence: CASSPMNLGFMNTEAFF.

In DNA, the CDR3 is TGTGCCAGCAGTGAAATCGAAATAGCGGGGGAGACCCAGTACTTC. The encoded protein is CASSEIEIAGETQYF. The chain joins TRBV2 to TRBJ2-5; 8 bases align to TRBD2. V gave up 2 bases and J gave up 5 bases; unmatched junction bases: 7. Germline CDR1 and CDR2: SNHLY and FYNNEI. There are 15 residues in the CDR3.

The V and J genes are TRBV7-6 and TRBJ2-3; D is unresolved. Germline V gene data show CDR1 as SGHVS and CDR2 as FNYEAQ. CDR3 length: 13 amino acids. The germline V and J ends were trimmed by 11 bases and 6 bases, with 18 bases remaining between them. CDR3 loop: CAGPYGVGDTQYF. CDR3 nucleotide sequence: TGTGCCGGTCCTTATGGCGTAGGGGATACGCAGTATTTT.

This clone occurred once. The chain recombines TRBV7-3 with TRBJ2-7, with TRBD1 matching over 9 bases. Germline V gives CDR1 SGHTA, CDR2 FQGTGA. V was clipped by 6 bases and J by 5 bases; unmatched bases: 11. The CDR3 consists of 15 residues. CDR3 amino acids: CASRNPGQGLDEQYF. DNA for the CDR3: TGTGCCAGCAGGAACCCGGGACAGGGTTTGGACGAGCAGTACTTC.

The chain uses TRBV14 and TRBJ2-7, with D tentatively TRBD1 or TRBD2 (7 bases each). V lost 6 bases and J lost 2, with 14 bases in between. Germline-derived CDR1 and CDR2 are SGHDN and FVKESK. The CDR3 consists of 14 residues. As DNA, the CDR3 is TGTGCCAGCAGGCGACAGGGAGGGACCTACGAGCAGTACTTC. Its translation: CASRRQGGTYEQYF.

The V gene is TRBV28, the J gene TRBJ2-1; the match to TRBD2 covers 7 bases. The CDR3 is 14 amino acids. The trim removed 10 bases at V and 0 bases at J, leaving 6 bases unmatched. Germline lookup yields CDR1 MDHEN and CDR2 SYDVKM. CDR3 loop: CATSTSDSYNEQFF. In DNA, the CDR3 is TGTGCCACTAGTACTAGCGACTCCTACAATGAGCAGTTCTTC.

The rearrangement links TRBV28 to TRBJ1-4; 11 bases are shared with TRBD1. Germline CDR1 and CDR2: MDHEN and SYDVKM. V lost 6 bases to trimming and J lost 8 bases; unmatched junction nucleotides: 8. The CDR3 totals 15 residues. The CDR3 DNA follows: TGTGCCAGCAGGTCTAGGACAGGGGGCAGGGAAAAACTGTTTTTT. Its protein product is CASRSRTGGREKLFF.

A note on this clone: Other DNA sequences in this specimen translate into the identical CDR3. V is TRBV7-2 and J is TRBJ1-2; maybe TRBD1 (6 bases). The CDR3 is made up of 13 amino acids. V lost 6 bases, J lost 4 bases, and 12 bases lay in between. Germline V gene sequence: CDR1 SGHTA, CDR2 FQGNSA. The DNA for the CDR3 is TGTGCCAGCAGATTCGGACAGATCTATGGCTACACCTTC. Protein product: CASRFGQIYGYTF.

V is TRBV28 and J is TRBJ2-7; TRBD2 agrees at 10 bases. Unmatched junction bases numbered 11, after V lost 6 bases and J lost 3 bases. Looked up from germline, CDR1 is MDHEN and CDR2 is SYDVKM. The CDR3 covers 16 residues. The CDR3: CASRPGHSGRVYEQYF. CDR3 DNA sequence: TGTGCCAGCAGACCGGGGCACAGCGGGAGGGTCTACGAGCAGTACTTC.